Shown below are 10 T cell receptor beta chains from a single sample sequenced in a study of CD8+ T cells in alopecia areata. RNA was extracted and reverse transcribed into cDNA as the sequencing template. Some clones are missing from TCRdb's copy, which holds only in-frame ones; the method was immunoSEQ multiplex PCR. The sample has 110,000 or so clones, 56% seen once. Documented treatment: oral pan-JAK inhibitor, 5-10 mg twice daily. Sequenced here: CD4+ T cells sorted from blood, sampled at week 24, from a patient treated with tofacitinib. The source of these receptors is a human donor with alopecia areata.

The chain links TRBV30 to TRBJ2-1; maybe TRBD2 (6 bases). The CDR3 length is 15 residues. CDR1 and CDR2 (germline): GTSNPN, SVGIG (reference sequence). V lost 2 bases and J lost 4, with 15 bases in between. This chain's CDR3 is CAWSNLGLAYNEQFF. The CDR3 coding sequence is TGTGCCTGGAGTAATCTGGGACTGGCTTACAATGAGCAGTTCTTC.

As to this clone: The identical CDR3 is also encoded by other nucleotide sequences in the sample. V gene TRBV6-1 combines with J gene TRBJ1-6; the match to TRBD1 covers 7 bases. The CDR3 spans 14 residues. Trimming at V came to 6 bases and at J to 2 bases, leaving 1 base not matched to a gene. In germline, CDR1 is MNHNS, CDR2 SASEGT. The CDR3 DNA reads TGTGCCAGCAGAGACAGGGCCTATAATTCACCCCTCCACTTT. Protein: CASRDRAYNSPLHF.

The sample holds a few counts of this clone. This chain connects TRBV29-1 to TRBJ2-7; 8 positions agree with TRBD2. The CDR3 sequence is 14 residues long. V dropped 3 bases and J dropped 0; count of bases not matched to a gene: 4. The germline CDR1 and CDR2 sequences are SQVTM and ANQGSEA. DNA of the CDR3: TGCAGCGTTGATGTGAGCGGGAGCTCCTACGAGCAGTACTTC. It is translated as CSVDVSGSSYEQYF.

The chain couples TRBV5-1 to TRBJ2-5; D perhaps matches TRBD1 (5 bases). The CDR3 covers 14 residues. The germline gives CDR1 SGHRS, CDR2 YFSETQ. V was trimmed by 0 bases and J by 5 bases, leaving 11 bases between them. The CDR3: CASSLAPSGETQYF. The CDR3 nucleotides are TGCGCCAGCAGCTTGGCCCCCTCAGGGGAGACCCAGTACTTC.

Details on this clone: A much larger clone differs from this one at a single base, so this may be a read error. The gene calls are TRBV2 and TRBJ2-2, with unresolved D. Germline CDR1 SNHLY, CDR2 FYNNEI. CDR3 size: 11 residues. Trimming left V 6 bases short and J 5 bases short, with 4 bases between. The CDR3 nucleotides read TGTGCCAGCAGACGGACCGGGGAGCTGTTTTTT. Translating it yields CASRRTGELFF.

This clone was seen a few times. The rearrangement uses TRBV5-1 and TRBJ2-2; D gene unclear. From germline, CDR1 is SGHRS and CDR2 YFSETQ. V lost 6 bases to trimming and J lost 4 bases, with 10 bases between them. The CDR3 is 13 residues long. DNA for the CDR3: TGCGCCAGCACCCTGGGTCGCACCGGGGAGCTGTTTTTT. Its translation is CASTLGRTGELFF. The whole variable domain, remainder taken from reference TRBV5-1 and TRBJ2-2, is KAGVTQTPRYLIKTRGQQVTLSCSPISGHRSVSWYQQTPGQGLQFLFEYFSETQRNKGNFPGRFSGRQFSNSRSEMNVSTLELGDSALYLCASTLGRTGELFFGEGSRLTVL.

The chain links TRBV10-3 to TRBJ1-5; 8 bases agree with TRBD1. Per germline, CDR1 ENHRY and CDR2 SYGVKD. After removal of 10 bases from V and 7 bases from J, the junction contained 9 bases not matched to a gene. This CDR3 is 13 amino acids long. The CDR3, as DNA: TGTGCCACCGCCGACAGGGGCCTCCAGCCCCAGCATTTT. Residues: CATADRGLQPQHF.

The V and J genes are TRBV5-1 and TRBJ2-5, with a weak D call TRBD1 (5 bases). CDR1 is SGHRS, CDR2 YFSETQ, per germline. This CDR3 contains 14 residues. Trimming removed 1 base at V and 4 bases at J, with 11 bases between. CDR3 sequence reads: CASSLSLGPETQYF. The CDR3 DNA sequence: TGCGCCAGCAGCTTGAGTCTGGGGCCAGAGACCCAGTACTTC.

CDR3 protein: CASSVSGQGQETQYF. For the CDR3, the DNA is TGTGCCAGCAGCGTCTCCGGACAGGGCCAAGAGACCCAGTACTTC. The rearrangement joins TRBV9 to TRBJ2-5, with 8 bases lining up with TRBD1. V lost 2 bases, J lost 1 base, and 4 bases stayed unmatched. The CDR3 loop spans 15 amino acids. Per the germline V gene, CDR1 is SGDLS and CDR2 is YYNGEE.

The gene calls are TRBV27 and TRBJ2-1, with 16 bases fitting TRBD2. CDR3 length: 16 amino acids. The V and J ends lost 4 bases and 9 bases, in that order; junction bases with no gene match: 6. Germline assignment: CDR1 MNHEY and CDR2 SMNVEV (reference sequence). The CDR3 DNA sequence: TGTGCCAGCAGTTCCGGGACTAGCGGGGGGGTAGGTGAGCAGTTCTTC. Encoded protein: CASSSGTSGGVGEQFF.